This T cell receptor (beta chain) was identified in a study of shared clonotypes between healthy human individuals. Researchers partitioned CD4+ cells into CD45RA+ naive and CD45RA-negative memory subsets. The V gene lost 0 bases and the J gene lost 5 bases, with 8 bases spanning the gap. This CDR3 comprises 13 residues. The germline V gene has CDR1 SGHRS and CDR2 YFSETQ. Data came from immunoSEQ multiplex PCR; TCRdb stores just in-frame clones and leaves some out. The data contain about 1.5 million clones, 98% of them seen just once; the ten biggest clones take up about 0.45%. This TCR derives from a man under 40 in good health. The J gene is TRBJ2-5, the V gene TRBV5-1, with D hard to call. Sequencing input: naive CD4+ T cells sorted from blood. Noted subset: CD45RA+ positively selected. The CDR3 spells CASSLDPRETQYF. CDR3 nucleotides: TGCGCCAGCAGCTTGGATCCCCGGGAGACCCAGTACTTC.